The 12 T cell receptor beta chains reported below all come from one sample, sequenced in a study of blood T cell repertoires in COVID-19. Here immunoSEQ multiplex PCR was the method, and the copy in TCRdb shows in-frame clones only, minus some. The data contain some 79,000 clones, around 89% of them singletons. The specimen sequenced was peripheral blood. Receptors were obtained from a man between 65 and 80 years old with active or convalescent COVID-19.

This sequence joins TRBV7-9 and TRBJ1-6; 7 bases are shared with TRBD1. Germline V gene data show CDR1 as SEHNR and CDR2 as FQNEAQ (reference sequence). V lost 9 bases, J lost 8 bases, and 10 bases stayed unmatched. CDR3 size: 14 residues. CDR3 sequence reads: CASSTGAGDSPLHF. The CDR3 DNA sequence: TGTGCCAGTAGTACAGGGGCGGGCGATTCACCCCTCCACTTT.

Only one count was recorded for this clone. The chain couples TRBV27 to TRBJ2-7, with D hard to call. The CDR3 sequence is 15 residues long. The germline CDR1 and CDR2 sequences are MNHEY and SMNVEV (reference sequence). V gave up 2 bases and J gave up 1 base, with 12 bases separating them. The CDR3 DNA sequence: TGTGCCAGCAGTTTAGAGCGCGGCTATTCCTACGAGCAGTACTTC. Its translation: CASSLERGYSYEQYF.

This rearrangement joins TRBV27 to TRBJ2-1, with 13 bases aligning to TRBD2. V lost 3 bases and J lost 4; bases outside the gene matches: 3. CDR1 is MNHEY and CDR2 is SMNVEV in the germline V gene (reference sequence). The CDR3 spans 16 residues. DNA for the CDR3: TGTGCCAGCAGTTTCGGGACTAGCGGGAAATACAATGAGCAGTTCTTC. It specifies CASSFGTSGKYNEQFF.

The chain recombines TRBV15 with TRBJ2-1; 9 bases align to TRBD2. After removal of 5 bases from V and 6 bases from J, the junction contained 8 bases not matched to a gene. This CDR3 spans 15 amino acids. The germline gives CDR1 LNHNV, CDR2 YYDKDF (reference sequence). The DNA for the CDR3 is TGTGCCACCAGCGCCCGGACTAGCGAGATCAATGAGCAGTTCTTC. Translated: CATSARTSEINEQFF.

In its sample, this clone was seen once. The rearrangement uses TRBV4-3 and TRBJ2-1; 8 nucleotides match TRBD2. The germline CDR1 and CDR2 sequences are LGHNA and YSLEER. This CDR3 has 16 amino acids. V trimming: 1 base; J trimming: 7 bases; junction bases outside the gene matches: 9. DNA for the CDR3: TGCGCCAGCAGCCAAGCGGTCACGGGAGGGCGGAATGAGCAGTTCTTC. Protein sequence: CASSQAVTGGRNEQFF.

V gene TRBV14 combines with J gene TRBJ2-5; possible D gene TRBD2, 5 bases. This CDR3 has 15 residues. CDR1 and CDR2 (germline): SGHDN, FVKESK. V gave up 0 bases and J gave up 5 bases, with 13 bases separating them. DNA of the CDR3: TGTGCCAGCAGCCAAGATATCAGCGGCTCCGAGACCCAGTACTTC. Its protein is CASSQDISGSETQYF. The full variable domain, its missing parts supplied by reference TRBV14 and TRBJ2-5, is EAGVTQFPSHSVIEKGQTVTLRCDPISGHDNLYWYRRVMGKEIKFLLHFVKESKQDESGMPNNRFLAERTGGTYSTLKVQPAELEDSGVYFCASSQDISGSETQYFGPGTRLLVL.

V gene TRBV27 combines with J gene TRBJ1-2, with D maybe TRBD1 (5 bases). The germline CDR1 and CDR2 sequences are MNHEY and SMNVEV (reference sequence). The CDR3 is 14 residues long. V lost 0 bases and J lost 8, with 13 bases in between. The CDR3 here is CASSLSGAIYGYTF. The CDR3 nucleotides read TGTGCCAGCAGTTTATCAGGGGCTATCTACGGCTACACCTTC.

The CDR3 protein is CAIKREGTEAFF. The CDR3 DNA sequence: TGTGCCATCAAGCGGGAGGGCACTGAAGCTTTCTTT. The rearrangement uses TRBV10-3 and TRBJ1-1, with D hard to call. Germline lookup yields CDR1 ENHRY and CDR2 SYGVKD. V was pared by 7 bases and J by 4 bases, with 10 bases between. This CDR3 comprises 12 residues.

The rearrangement joins TRBV19 to TRBJ1-4; a weak D match, TRBD1 (6 bases). The CDR3 is made up of 14 amino acids. The V end was cut by 3 bases, the J end by 10 bases, with 15 bases between. The germline CDR1 and CDR2 sequences are LNHDA and SQIVND (reference sequence). In nucleotides, the CDR3 is TGTGCCAGTAGTATGGGGGGGGCTGTCGGAAAACTGTTTTTT. Its protein is CASSMGGAVGKLFF. Using reference TRBV19 and TRBJ1-4 for the parts outside the CDR3, the full variable domain is DGGITQSPKYLFRKEGQNVTLSCEQNLNHDAMYWYRQDPGQGLRLIYYSQIVNDFQKGDIAEGYSVSREKKESFPLTVTSAQKNPTAFYLCASSMGGAVGKLFFGSGTQLSVL.

The rearrangement links TRBV24-1 to TRBJ1-1; no clear D. There are 13 residues in the CDR3. Trimming took off 4 bases at V and 0 bases at J, with 5 bases between the two ends. CDR1 and CDR2 from the germline V gene are KGHDR and SFDVKD. The CDR3 region is CATSDPVNTEAFF. As DNA, the CDR3 is TGTGCCACCAGTGACCCGGTGAACACTGAAGCTTTCTTT.

This sequence joins TRBV4-3 and TRBJ1-1; D ambiguous. This CDR3 contains 14 residues. The germline gives CDR1 LGHNA, CDR2 YSLEER. The V end lost 2 bases, the J end lost 5 bases, and 12 bases lay between the germline ends. The CDR3 DNA reads as TGCGCCAGCAGCCAATACGTGAGTTGGACTGAAGCTTTCTTT. As protein: CASSQYVSWTEAFF.

The chain employs TRBV4-1 and TRBJ2-3, with a tentative D call TRBD2 (5 bases). This CDR3 comprises 15 residues. Trimming cost V 0 bases and J 6 bases, with 13 bases left between them. In germline, CDR1 is MGHRA, CDR2 YSYEKL. CDR3: CASSQDGLGQDTQYF. Written as DNA, the CDR3 is TGCGCCAGCAGCCAAGACGGACTCGGCCAGGATACGCAGTATTTT.